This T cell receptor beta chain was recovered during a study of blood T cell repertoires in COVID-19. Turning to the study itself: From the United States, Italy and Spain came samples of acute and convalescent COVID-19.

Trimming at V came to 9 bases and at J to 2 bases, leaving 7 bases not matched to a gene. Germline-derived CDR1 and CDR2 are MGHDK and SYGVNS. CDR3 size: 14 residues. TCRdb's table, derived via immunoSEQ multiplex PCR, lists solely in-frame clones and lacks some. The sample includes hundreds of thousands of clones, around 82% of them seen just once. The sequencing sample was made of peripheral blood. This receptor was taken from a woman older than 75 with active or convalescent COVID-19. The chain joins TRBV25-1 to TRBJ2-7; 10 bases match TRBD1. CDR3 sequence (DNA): TGTGCCAGTGCCGGGACAGGGGAAACCTACGAGCAGTACTTC. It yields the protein CASAGTGETYEQYF.